This T cell receptor (beta chain) was sequenced for a study of Graves' ophthalmopathy and Graves' hyperthyroidism. This clonotype was detected ten times or more. Its antigen is unknown. Findings of the study overall: Most clonotypes expanded in thyroid above 0.001 frequency were present in blood too.

This CDR3 has 12 residues. V gave up 3 bases and J gave up 10 bases, with 10 bases separating them. Germline assignment: CDR1 WSHSY and CDR2 SAAADI. RNA transcripts provided the template for amplifying TCR beta CDR3 regions. The first round was an RT-PCR with HTBI primers, and the second round was a multiplex PCR. TCRdb reprocessed the multiplex PCR reads with MiXCR, giving one entry per CDR3 protein. The profile shows around 40,000 distinct CDR3 sequences, around 50% of them singletons. V and J are TRBV10-2 and TRBJ2-1; no clear D. The receptor was derived from an adult man with Graves' ophthalmopathy. The sequencing sample was made of peripheral blood. CDR3 protein: CASSDRLQEQFF. The CDR3 DNA reads TGCGCCAGCAGTGATCGGCTCCAAGAGCAGTTCTTC.